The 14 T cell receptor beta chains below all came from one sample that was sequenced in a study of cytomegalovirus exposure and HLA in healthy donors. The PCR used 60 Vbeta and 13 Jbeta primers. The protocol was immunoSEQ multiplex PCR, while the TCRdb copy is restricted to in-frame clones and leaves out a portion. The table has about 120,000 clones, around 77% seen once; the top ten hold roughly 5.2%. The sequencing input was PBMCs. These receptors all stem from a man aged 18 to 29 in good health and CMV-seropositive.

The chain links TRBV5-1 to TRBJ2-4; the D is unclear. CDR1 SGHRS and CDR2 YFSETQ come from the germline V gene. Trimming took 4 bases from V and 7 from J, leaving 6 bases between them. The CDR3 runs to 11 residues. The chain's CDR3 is CASSPPNIQYF. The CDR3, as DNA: TGCGCCAGCAGCCCCCCGAACATTCAGTACTTC.

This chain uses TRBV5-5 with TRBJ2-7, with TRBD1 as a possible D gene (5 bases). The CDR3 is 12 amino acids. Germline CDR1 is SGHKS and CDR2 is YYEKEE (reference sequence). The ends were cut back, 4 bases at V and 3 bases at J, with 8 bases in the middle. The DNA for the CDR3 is TGTGCCAGCAGCCCGACAGACTACGAGCAGTACTTC. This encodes CASSPTDYEQYF.

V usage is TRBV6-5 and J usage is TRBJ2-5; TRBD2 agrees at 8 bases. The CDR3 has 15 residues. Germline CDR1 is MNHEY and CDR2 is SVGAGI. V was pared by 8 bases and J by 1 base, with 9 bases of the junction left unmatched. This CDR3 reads CASGPGAGGQETQYF. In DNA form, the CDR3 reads TGTGCCAGCGGCCCTGGGGCGGGGGGCCAAGAGACCCAGTACTTC.

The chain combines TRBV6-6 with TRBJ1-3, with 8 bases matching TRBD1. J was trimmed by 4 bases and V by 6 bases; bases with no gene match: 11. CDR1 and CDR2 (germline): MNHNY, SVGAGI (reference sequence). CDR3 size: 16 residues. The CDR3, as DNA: TGTGCCAGCAGACTACAGACAGGGGTGAGGGGAAACACCATATATTTT. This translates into CASRLQTGVRGNTIYF.

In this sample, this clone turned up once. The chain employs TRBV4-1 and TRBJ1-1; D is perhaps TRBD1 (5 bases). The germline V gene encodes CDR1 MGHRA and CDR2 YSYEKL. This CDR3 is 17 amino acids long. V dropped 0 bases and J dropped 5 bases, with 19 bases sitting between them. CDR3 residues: CASSQDLVLVGGTEAFF. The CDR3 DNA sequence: TGCGCCAGCAGCCAAGATTTAGTATTAGTTGGGGGGACTGAAGCTTTCTTT.

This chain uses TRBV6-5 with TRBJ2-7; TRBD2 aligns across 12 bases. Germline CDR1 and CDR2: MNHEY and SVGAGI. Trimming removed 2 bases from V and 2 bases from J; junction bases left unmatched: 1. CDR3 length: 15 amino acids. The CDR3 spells CASSYGLAGTYEQYF. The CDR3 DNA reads TGTGCCAGCAGTTACGGACTAGCGGGGACCTACGAGCAGTACTTC.

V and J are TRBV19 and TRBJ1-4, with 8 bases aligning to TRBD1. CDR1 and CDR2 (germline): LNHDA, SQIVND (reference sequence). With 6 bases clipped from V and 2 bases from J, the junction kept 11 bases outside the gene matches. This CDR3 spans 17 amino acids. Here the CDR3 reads CASSQTGGWRTNEKLFF. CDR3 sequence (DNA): TGTGCCAGTAGCCAAACAGGGGGATGGAGGACTAATGAAAAACTGTTTTTT.

The CDR3 sequence: CASGGPGLGNEQFF. The CDR3 region has the DNA TGTGCCAGCGGCGGACCGGGACTAGGCAATGAGCAGTTCTTC. The rearrangement links TRBV5-6 to TRBJ2-1, with 8 bases matching TRBD2. V lost 7 bases and J lost 6; bases outside the gene matches: 9. The germline V gene has CDR1 SGHDT and CDR2 YYEEEE. CDR3 length: 14 residues.

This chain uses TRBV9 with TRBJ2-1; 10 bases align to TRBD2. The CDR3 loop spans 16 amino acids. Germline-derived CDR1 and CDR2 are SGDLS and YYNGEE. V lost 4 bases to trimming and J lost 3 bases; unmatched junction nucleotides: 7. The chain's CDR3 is CASSTAGTSDYNEQFF. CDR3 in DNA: TGTGCCAGCAGCACGGCCGGGACTAGCGACTACAATGAGCAGTTCTTC.

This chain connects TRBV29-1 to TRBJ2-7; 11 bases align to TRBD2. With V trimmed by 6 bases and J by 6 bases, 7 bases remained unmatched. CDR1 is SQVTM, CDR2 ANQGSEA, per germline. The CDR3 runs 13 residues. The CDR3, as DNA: TGCAGCGTGGACACTAGCGGGAGTTCCGAGCAGTACTTC. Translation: CSVDTSGSSEQYF.

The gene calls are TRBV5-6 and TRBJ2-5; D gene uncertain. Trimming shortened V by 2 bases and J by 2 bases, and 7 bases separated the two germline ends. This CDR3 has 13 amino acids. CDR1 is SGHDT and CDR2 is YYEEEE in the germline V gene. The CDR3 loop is CASSFPPQETQYF. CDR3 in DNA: TGTGCCAGCAGCTTCCCCCCTCAAGAGACCCAGTACTTC.

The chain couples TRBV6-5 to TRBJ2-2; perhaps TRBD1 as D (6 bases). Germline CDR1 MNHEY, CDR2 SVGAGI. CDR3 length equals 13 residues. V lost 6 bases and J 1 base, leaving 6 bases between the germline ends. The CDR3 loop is CASRGGNTGELFF. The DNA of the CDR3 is TGTGCCAGCAGAGGGGGGAACACCGGGGAGCTGTTTTTT.

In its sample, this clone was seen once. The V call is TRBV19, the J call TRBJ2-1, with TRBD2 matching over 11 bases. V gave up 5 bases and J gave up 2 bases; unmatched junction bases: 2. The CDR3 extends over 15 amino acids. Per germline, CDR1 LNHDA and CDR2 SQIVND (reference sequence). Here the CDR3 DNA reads TGTGCCAGTAGTGTTAGCGGGAGGGCCTACAATGAGCAGTTCTTC. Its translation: CASSVSGRAYNEQFF.

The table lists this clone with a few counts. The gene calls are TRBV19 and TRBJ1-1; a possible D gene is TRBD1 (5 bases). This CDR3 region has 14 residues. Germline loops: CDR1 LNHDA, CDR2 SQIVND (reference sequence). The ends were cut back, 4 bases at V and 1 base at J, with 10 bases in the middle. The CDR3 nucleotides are TGTGCCAGTAGTACTCACGGACAGAACACTGAAGCTTTCTTT. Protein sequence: CASSTHGQNTEAFF.